What follows are 15 T cell receptor beta chains derived from one specimen sequenced in a study of identical twins. TCRdb redid the calling of the 5' RACE reads with MiXCR, one entry per CDR3 protein. This table holds 550,000 to 800,000 distinct CDR3 sequences, around 7.5% found once. Another study also made use of these data, one on yellow fever vaccine responses in identical twins.

The material sequenced was PBMCs. All receptors derive from a woman in her late teens or twenties in good health.

This clonotype was counted only a few times. The genes are TRBV5-1 and TRBJ1-1; possible D gene TRBD1, 6 bases. Germline V CDR1 and CDR2: SGHRS, YFSETQ. Trimming pared 1 base from V and 1 base from J, leaving 11 bases between. This CDR3 comprises 15 residues. Here the CDR3 DNA reads TGCGCCAGCAGCTTGTTTCAGGGGAGGAACACTGAAGCTTTCTTT. Its protein is CASSLFQGRNTEAFF.

This clonotype was seen ten or more times. The chain is built from TRBV5-1 and TRBJ2-2, with D tentatively TRBD1 or TRBD2 (5 bases each). Between the trimmed V and J ends, which lost 5 bases and 4 bases, there was a span of 15 bases. The CDR3 runs 15 residues. Germline-derived CDR1 and CDR2 are SGHRS and YFSETQ. In DNA form, the CDR3 reads TGCGCCAGCAGGGTAACGGGGCATCGCACCGGGGAGCTGTTTTTT. Protein product: CASRVTGHRTGELFF.

This clonotype was recorded a few times. The DNA for the CDR3 is TGTGCCAGCAGGGACCGGGGGCTAGCGGGAGAAAGGAGGTACGAGCAGTACTTC. Its protein is CASRDRGLAGERRYEQYF. The rearrangement joins TRBV6-1 to TRBJ2-7; TRBD2 matches at 10 bases. Trimming at V came to 6 bases and at J to 4 bases, leaving 18 bases not matched to a gene. Germline V CDR1 and CDR2: MNHNS, SASEGT. The CDR3 totals 18 residues.

This clonotype appeared a few times. V is TRBV28 and J is TRBJ2-1; TRBD2 agrees at 7 bases. The CDR3 totals 16 residues. Trimming took 4 bases from V and 0 from J; bases not matched to a gene: 6. The germline CDR1 and CDR2 sequences are MDHEN and SYDVKM. Here the CDR3 reads CASSSSRDYSYNEQFF. CDR3 nucleotides: TGTGCCAGCAGTTCGTCGCGGGACTACTCCTACAATGAGCAGTTCTTC.

CDR3 protein: CASSSGVGYEQYF. The CDR3 DNA reads TGTGCCAGCAGTTCTGGGGTTGGGTACGAGCAGTACTTC. This chain connects TRBV6-5 to TRBJ2-7; D not resolved. This CDR3 region has 13 residues. The germline CDR1 and CDR2 sequences are MNHEY and SVGAGI. V was cut by 4 bases and J by 4 bases, with 11 bases left in between.

This clonotype has more than one count but fewer than ten. The chain is built from TRBV21-1 and TRBJ2-1. TRBV21-1 is a pseudogene segment. CDR3 length: 18 residues. CDR3 nucleotides: TGTGCCAGCAGCAAAAGCTGGGATCGAACCAGCTCCTACAATGAGCAGTTCTTC. It is translated as CASSKSWDRTSSYNEQFF.

This clonotype was detected many times. The V call is TRBV9, the J call TRBJ2-7; D is unclear. The CDR3 spans 16 residues. Trimming cost V 0 bases and J 2 bases, with 15 bases left between them. CDR1 and CDR2 from the germline V gene are SGDLS and YYNGEE. The chain's CDR3 is CASSVGDTMEPYEQYF. Written as DNA, the CDR3 is TGTGCCAGCAGCGTAGGAGACACGATGGAGCCCTACGAGCAGTACTTC.

This clonotype was recorded a few times. The chain combines TRBV2 with TRBJ2-1; D perhaps matches TRBD2 (6 bases). Germline CDR1 is SNHLY and CDR2 is FYNNEI. Between the trimmed V and J ends, which lost 6 bases and 8 bases, there was a span of 14 bases. This CDR3 has 13 amino acids. This CDR3 is CASRGREGYEQFF. The CDR3 DNA reads TGTGCCAGCAGGGGGCGGGAAGGGTATGAGCAGTTCTTC.

This clonotype occurred many times. The genes are TRBV12-3 or TRBV12-4 and TRBJ2-1; 7 bases agree with TRBD2. The CDR3 sequence is 15 residues long. After removal of 3 bases from V and 8 bases from J, the junction contained 10 bases not matched to a gene. DNA for the CDR3: TGTGCCAGCAGTTTTTGGCGGGGGAATCTCTATGAGCAGTTCTTC. Residues: CASSFWRGNLYEQFF.

This clonotype came up a few times. V and J are TRBV6-1 and TRBJ2-1, with 9 positions matching TRBD2. The CDR3 is 15 residues long. Germline assignment: CDR1 MNHNS and CDR2 SASEGT. V gave up 4 bases and J gave up 9 bases; unmatched junction bases: 10. The CDR3 sequence is CASSVDSGSFGEQFF. DNA of the CDR3: TGTGCCAGCAGTGTCGATAGCGGGAGTTTCGGTGAGCAGTTCTTC.

This clonotype was counted at least ten times. The V gene is TRBV3-1, the J gene TRBJ1-1, with 7 nucleotides matching TRBD1. CDR1 LGHDT and CDR2 YNNKEL come from the germline V gene (reference sequence). CDR3 length equals 12 residues. The V and J ends lost 3 bases and 5 bases, in that order; junction bases with no gene match: 0. Here the CDR3 reads CASSHRGTEAFF. The DNA for the CDR3 is TGTGCCAGCAGCCACAGGGGGACTGAAGCTTTCTTT.

In its sample, this clonotype was seen many times. The J gene is TRBJ2-3, the V gene TRBV10-3, with D possibly being TRBD2 (7 bases). Deletions cut 0 bases from V and 3 bases from J, with 19 bases between. This CDR3 contains 18 residues. Germline loops: CDR1 ENHRY, CDR2 SYGVKD. CDR3 region: CAISESEFRGGTTDTQYF. The CDR3 DNA reads TGTGCCATCAGTGAGTCAGAGTTTAGGGGGGGAACGACAGATACGCAGTATTTT.

In the case of this clonotype: A much more abundant neighbour one base away suggests this may be a read error. This chain connects TRBV4-1 to TRBJ2-7; D perhaps matches TRBD1 (5 bases). V was trimmed by 6 bases and J by 3 bases, leaving 12 bases between them. Germline CDR1 and CDR2: MGHRA and YSYEKL. The CDR3 covers 13 residues. The CDR3 region is CASRGVGIYEQYF. For the CDR3, the DNA is TGCGCCAGCAGAGGGGTGGGGATCTACGAGCAGTACTTC.

In its sample, this clonotype was seen a few times. This chain connects TRBV5-5 to TRBJ2-7; TRBD1 matches 7 bases. Germline V gene data show CDR1 as SGHKS and CDR2 as YYEKEE (reference sequence). With V trimmed by 2 bases and J by 2 bases, 7 bases remained unmatched. The length of the CDR3 is 15 residues. The CDR3 DNA is TGTGCCAGCAGCTTCTCCGGGACAGTAACCTACGAGCAGTACGTC. Protein product: CASSFSGTVTYEQYV.

This clonotype was counted ten times or more. A junction end diverges from the germline sequence, so it may reflect a read error. This sequence joins TRBV5-1 and TRBJ1-1; D perhaps matches TRBD1 (5 bases). This CDR3 contains 13 residues. CDR1 is SGHRS and CDR2 is YFSETQ in the germline V gene. CDR3 sequence reads: CASSPGWNTEAFF. CDR3 coding DNA: TGTGCCAGCAGCCCAGGGTGGAACACTGAAGCTTTCTTT.